Listed below are T cell receptor beta chains from one sample, sequenced in a study of blood T cell repertoires in COVID-19. Produced via immunoSEQ multiplex PCR; TCRdb's table is partial and in-frame only. This repertoire shows some 150,000 clones, 80% to 90% found once; its top ten account for 13% to 15%. The source material was peripheral blood. These TCRs come from an older woman with COVID-19, enrolled during active disease. Each CDR3 is given with its conserved first and last residue. Each record gives: J gene, V gene, D gene, CDR3 protein. The D gene is left open where the match is weak.

TRBJ2-3	TRBV6-1	.	CASSERPGLVPDTQYF
TRBJ1-6	TRBV3-1/TRBV3-2	.	CASSQRGANSPLHF
TRBJ2-2	TRBV6-1	.	CASSEVRVTGELFF
TRBJ1-2	TRBV27	TRBD1	CASSPGQGYGYTF
TRBJ2-5	TRBV28	TRBD2	CASSARGGGTQYF
TRBJ1-6	TRBV4-2	TRBD1	CASSKIPGTGVNSPLHF
TRBJ1-1	TRBV10-3	.	CAIRGQNTEAFF
TRBJ2-1	TRBV7-2	.	CASSLAAVSYNEQFF
TRBJ1-4	TRBV6-6	TRBD1	CASSYDPGQGIEKLFF
TRBJ2-7	TRBV20-1	.	CSASPQEGGYEQYF
TRBJ1-3	TRBV6-5	.	CASSPTFSGNTIYF
TRBJ2-1	TRBV7-2	TRBD2	CASSLSGLAGGNEQFF
TRBJ2-1	TRBV9	TRBD2	CASSELASYNEQFF
TRBJ1-2	TRBV9	.	CASSVGGEKYGYTF
TRBJ1-5	TRBV2	.	CASSGEINQPQHF
TRBJ1-1	TRBV9	.	CASSTRSGNTEAFF
TRBJ1-5	TRBV2	.	CASSKQNLHQPQHF
TRBJ1-5	TRBV3-1/TRBV3-2	.	CASSQGENQPQHF
TRBJ1-1	TRBV12-3/TRBV12-4	.	CASSPVNTEAFF
TRBJ2-3	TRBV5-1	.	CASSLSGAGASDTQYF
TRBJ2-3	TRBV6-6	.	CASSLGGGTGTDTQYF
TRBJ2-3	TRBV7-7	TRBD2	CASSLGLAGDTQYF
TRBJ1-5	TRBV28	.	CASNPSRGRSVNQPQHF
TRBJ1-5	TRBV4-2	.	CASSQDGPPSGQPQHF
TRBJ2-1	TRBV3-1/TRBV3-2	TRBD2	CASRPTQRGGNEQFF
TRBJ1-2	TRBV28	TRBD1	CASSLAGTGVRANYGYTF
TRBJ1-2	TRBV19	.	CASSIASQGLNYGYTF
TRBJ2-5	TRBV19	TRBD1	CASSPPPTGGQETQYF
TRBJ1-1	TRBV4-1	TRBD1	CASSPGQGVVDTEAFF
TRBJ1-6	TRBV7-3	TRBD1	CASSRDSASNSPLHF